This TCR beta chain was identified in a study of T cell responses to AZD1222 COVID-19 vaccine. Across the whole study: The study pooled second doses at about 4 or about 12 weeks.

The table came from immunoSEQ multiplex PCR; TCRdb's copy has only in-frame clones and leaves some out. The sample carries around 130,000 clones, 86% recorded once. V shed 10 bases and J shed 0 bases, with 10 bases lying between them. CDR1 is WNHNN and CDR2 is SYGVQD in the germline V gene (reference sequence). This CDR3 has 12 amino acids. As regards this clone: What it recognizes is unknown.

General observations from the study: Repertoires were collected only later (after the peak T cell response had occurred).

The rearrangement joins TRBV10-1 to TRBJ2-7, with D unclear. This TCR was recovered from an adult in good health. The source was peripheral blood, collected on day 0 of AZD1222 vaccination. The CDR3 here is CATARSSYEQYF. CDR3 in DNA: TGCGCCACCGCCAGGAGCTCCTACGAGCAGTACTTC.